This TCR beta chain was documented in a study of blood T cells in healthy people across ages (dated by TCRdb to the mid-2010s). Context from the whole study: In model experiments, roughly one uniquely barcoded TCR beta cDNA molecule per two T cells was captured by template switching. For two donors (one aged 18 to 30 and one aged 80 or older), the study analyzed two additional independent replicas of 1 million unique cDNA reads from the same blood draw. To track age-related changes in TCR beta repertoire diversity, the study relied on deep sequencing normalized with unique cDNA molecular identifiers. To avoid experimental bias, donors of different ages were distributed randomly across sequencing lanes. Four age groups were formed from the donors: young (average approximately 15 years), middle-aged (approximately 40), aged (roughly 56) and long-lived (approximately 78). On the study overall, not on this receptor specifically: Compared with the aged group, the long-lived group had more naive CD4+ T cells, fewer expanded clones and increased TCR diversity, a pattern suggesting age selection. Observed TCR beta diversity per million T cells fell roughly linearly with age, and a significant reduction was already apparent by age around 40. The percentage of naive T cells measured by flow cytometry correlated strongly with observed TCR beta diversity. Because the CMV infection status of the donors was unknown, age-related changes in expanded clonotypes may potentially have been confounded. Estimates of total diversity based on one million sequenced T cells were considered lower bounds and underestimates. Since profiling was done on bulk unsorted PBMCs, naive and antigen-experienced compartments could not be conclusively compared.

The protocol used for the library was 5' RACE. TCRdb shows the sequencer as Illumina HiSeq 2500. A second about 7 to 12 cycle PCR used a sample-barcoded 5' primer and a J-beta primer mix. A template-switch 5' adaptor carrying 12 random nucleotides introduced a unique molecular identifier onto each TCR beta cDNA molecule. Each sample yielded at least 2.5 million CDR3-containing paired-end reads. The Mint cDNA synthesis kit, primed by a TRBC-specific oligonucleotide, was used to synthesize first-strand cDNA from all RNA. Following uracil-DNA glycosylase treatment, a first 18-cycle PCR with universal primers M1SS and BC2_uni_R was performed on all cDNA. From the authors' description of their analysis: For normalization, 1 million high-quality reads, each with a distinct molecular identifier, were randomly selected from each sample. Reads sharing molecular identifiers were discarded rather than binned into consensus sequences. MiTCR, set to a Q25 quality threshold and the strictest error-elimination algorithm, was used for CDR3 identification, clonotype clustering and error correction. A nonparametric unseen species model with Euler transformation was used to estimate a lower bound on total TCR beta diversity. In-frame beta chains were kept once TCRdb had trimmed the public reads at Q25 with fastp and called clones with MiXCR. Every distinct CDR3 protein forms one entry, paired with its most common genes and DNA. The V and J calls follow TCRdb's processing rather than the paper's. The sample records more than 650,000 distinct CDR3 sequences, about 53% of which are singletons. The top ten constitute approximately 40% of the sample.

Donors were 39 systemically healthy Caucasian individuals from Russia aged about 6 to 100 years. Ten milliliters of peripheral blood were collected from each donor into EDTA-treated Vacutainer tubes. PBMCs were isolated by Ficoll-Paque density-gradient centrifugation, with at least 6 million obtained per sample. Total RNA was extracted from PBMCs with Trizol reagent, with at least 5 micrograms obtained per sample. Naive CD45RAhigh/CD27high T cell percentages were measured by flow cytometry on a PBMC aliquot from every donor. Concerning this clonotype: Its antigen is still unknown. Per-base quality was not reported, and no clone a single base away is much larger than it.

Based on the germline V gene, the CDR1 and CDR2 sequences are KGHDR and SFDVKD. V sheds 3 bases and J sheds 3 bases, leaving 11 bases between their ends. The CDR3 measures 16 amino acids from cysteine to phenylalanine. Left in the record is the CDR3 DNA by itself, 48 bases read in frame from the first base. Sequenced sample: blood. This sequence was found in an elderly man in good health. The rearrangement combines TRBV24-1 with TRBJ2-6, with the D gene not confidently named. This receptor has the CDR3 CATSDAHYGGANVLTF. The sequenced DNA: TGTGCCACCAGTGATGCGCATTACGGTGGGGCCAACGTCCTGACTTTC.